What follows are 5 T cell receptor beta chains derived from one specimen sequenced in a study of T-cell reconstitution after alpha-beta-depleted transplantation in children. Regarding the study as a whole: Newly generated T cells supplied most T-cell counts and diversity one year post-transplant.

Their antigens remain unidentified. Preparation of the TCRbeta library used unique molecular identifiers. TCRdb recomputed calls from the PCR reads with MiXCR, one row per CDR3 protein. The sample records 250,000 to 300,000 distinct CDR3 sequences, 6.5% to 9% being singletons. Sample: peripheral blood, taken 360 days after TCRalphabeta/CD19-depleted stem cell transplant. Every receptor here comes from a female patient between 2 and 15 years old who had a stem cell transplant for Fanconi anemia, so the T cells may come from the graft donor.

This clonotype appeared many times. CDR3 sequence: CSAKPGLPAYEQYF. DNA of the CDR3: TGCAGTGCTAAACCGGGACTGCCAGCCTACGAGCAGTACTTC. J is TRBJ2-7 and V is TRBV20-1, with D possibly matching TRBD2 (6 bases). CDR1 is DFQATT and CDR2 is SNEGSKA in the germline V gene (reference sequence). Trimming removed 4 bases at V and 2 bases at J, with 15 bases between. CDR3 size: 14 residues.

The chain joins TRBV20-1 to TRBJ2-1; either TRBD1 or TRBD2 may fit D (5 bases each). The CDR3 covers 13 residues. Germline CDR1 reads DFQATT; CDR2 reads SNEGSKA (reference sequence). V shed 7 bases and J shed 8 bases, with 18 bases lying between them. CDR3 DNA sequence: TGCAGTGTTAACCGCTTCCAGGGAGATGAGCAGTTCTTC. Residues: CSVNRFQGDEQFF.

This clonotype was detected only a few times. The chain combines TRBV7-2 with TRBJ2-1; perhaps TRBD2 as D (6 bases). Per germline, CDR1 SGHTA and CDR2 FQGNSA. Trimming removed 7 bases from V and 2 bases from J, with 15 bases in between. The CDR3 has 15 residues. CDR3 in DNA: TGTGCCAGCACCCAAGTCGCGGGAACCTACAATGAGCAGTTCTTC. This translates into CASTQVAGTYNEQFF.

This clonotype has a count of ten or more. The chain uses TRBV18 and TRBJ2-1; 7 bases are shared with TRBD1. V was pared by 1 base and J by 7 bases, with 13 bases of the junction left unmatched. CDR3 size: 17 residues. Germline V gene data show CDR1 as KGHSH and CDR2 as LQKENI. The CDR3 DNA follows: TGTGCCAGCTCACCACTGGGCGTGACAGGGATCGGTAATGAGCAGTTCTTC. Amino acids: CASSPLGVTGIGNEQFF.

Points on this clonotype: It may be a read error: a sequence one base away is much more abundant. V and J are TRBV20-1 and TRBJ2-3; TRBD2 agrees at 10 bases. V was clipped by 3 bases and J by 4 bases; unmatched bases: 10. This CDR3 has 16 residues. Germline V gives CDR1 DFQATT, CDR2 SNEGSKA (reference sequence). Here the CDR3 DNA reads TGCAGTGCTAGTAGTCTAGCGGGGGTTTTGGCAGATACGCAGTATTTT. This codes for CSASSLAGVLADTQYF.